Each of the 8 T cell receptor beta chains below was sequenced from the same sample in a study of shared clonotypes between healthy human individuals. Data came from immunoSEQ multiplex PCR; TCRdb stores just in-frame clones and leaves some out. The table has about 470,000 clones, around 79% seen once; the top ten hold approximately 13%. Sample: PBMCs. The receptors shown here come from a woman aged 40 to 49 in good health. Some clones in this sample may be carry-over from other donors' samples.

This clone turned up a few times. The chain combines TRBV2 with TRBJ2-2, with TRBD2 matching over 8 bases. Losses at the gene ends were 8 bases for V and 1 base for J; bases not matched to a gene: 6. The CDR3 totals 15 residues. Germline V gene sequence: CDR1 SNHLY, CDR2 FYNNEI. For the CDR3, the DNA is TGTGCCAGCTCCTTGACTAGCGTGAACACCGGGGAGCTGTTTTTT. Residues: CASSLTSVNTGELFF.

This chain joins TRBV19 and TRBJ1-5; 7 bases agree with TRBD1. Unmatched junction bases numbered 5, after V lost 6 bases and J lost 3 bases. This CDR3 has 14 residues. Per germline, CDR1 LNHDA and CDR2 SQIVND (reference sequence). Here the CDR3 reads CASSNRGYNQPQHF. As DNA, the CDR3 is TGTGCCAGTAGCAACAGGGGCTACAATCAGCCCCAGCATTTT.

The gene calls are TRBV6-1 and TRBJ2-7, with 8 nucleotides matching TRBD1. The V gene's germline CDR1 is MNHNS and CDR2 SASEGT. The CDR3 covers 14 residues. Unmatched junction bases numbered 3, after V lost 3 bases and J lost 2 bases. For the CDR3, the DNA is TGTGCCAGCAGTGATACAGGGGGACCCTACGAGCAGTACTTC. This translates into CASSDTGGPYEQYF.

In nucleotides, the CDR3 is TGCGCCAGCAGCCAAGACGCGGCAGGGAACTATGGCTACACCTTC. It codes for CASSQDAAGNYGYTF. The rearrangement uses TRBV4-1 and TRBJ1-2; the D gene is possibly TRBD1 (5 bases). Trimming removed 0 bases from V and 2 bases from J, with 10 bases in between. The CDR3 runs to 15 residues. Germline assignment: CDR1 MGHRA and CDR2 YSYEKL.

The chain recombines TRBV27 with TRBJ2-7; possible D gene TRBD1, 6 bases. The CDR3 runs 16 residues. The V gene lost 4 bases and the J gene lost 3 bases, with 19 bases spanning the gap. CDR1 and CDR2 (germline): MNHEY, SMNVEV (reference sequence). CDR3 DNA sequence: TGTGCCAGCAGTTCAAGAAACAGGGAACAGGACTACGAGCAGTACTTC. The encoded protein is CASSSRNREQDYEQYF.

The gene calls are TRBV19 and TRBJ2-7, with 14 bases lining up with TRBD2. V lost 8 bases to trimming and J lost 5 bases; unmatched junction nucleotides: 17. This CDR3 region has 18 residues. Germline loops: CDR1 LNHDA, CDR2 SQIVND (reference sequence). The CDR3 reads CASLPGTSGSGGLHEQYF. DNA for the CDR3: TGTGCCAGTTTGCCCGGGACTAGCGGGAGCGGAGGACTCCACGAGCAGTACTTC.

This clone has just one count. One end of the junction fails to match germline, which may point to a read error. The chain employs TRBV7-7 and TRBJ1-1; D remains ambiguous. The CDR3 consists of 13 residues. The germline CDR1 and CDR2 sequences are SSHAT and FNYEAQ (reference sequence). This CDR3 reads CASSLQMNTEAFF. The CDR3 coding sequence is TGTGCTAGCAGCTTACAAATGAACACTGAAGCTTTCTTT. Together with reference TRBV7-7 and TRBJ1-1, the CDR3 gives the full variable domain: GAGVSQSPRYKVTKRGQDVTLRCDPISSHATLYWYQQALGQGPEFLTYFNYEAQPDKSGLPSDRFSAERPEGSISTLTIQRTEQRDSAMYRCASSLQMNTEAFFGQGTRLTVV.

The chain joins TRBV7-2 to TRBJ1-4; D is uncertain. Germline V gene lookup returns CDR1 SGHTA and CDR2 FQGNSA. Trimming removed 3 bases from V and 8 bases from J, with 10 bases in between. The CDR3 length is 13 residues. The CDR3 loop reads CASSLVRLEKLFF. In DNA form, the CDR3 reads TGTGCCAGCAGCTTGGTCCGCCTAGAAAAACTGTTTTTT.